Sequencing of this T cell receptor beta chain was carried out in a study of blood T cell repertoires in COVID-19. On the study more broadly: The United States, Italy and Spain provided the acute and convalescent COVID-19 samples. In each case, the material was cDNA or gDNA derived from T cells, B-cell-depleted T cells, or PBMCs.

Authors' analysis steps: Reference gene primer amplification yielded estimated nucleated cell counts. Measured with immunoSEQ multiplex PCR; TCRdb has only the in-frame clones, and not every one. The V and J calls and clone size were taken over from that table, and D and trimming were inferred from the DNA. The sample contains fewer than 150,000 clones, approximately 81% of which appear only once. V dropped 4 bases and J dropped 7 bases, with 11 bases sitting between them. This CDR3 spans 14 amino acids. This chain links TRBV23-1 with TRBJ1-6; a possible D gene is TRBD1 (5 bases). TRBV23-1 is placed among ORFs of uncertain function. The sample consisted of peripheral blood. This TCR came from a man in his forties or fifties with acute or convalescent COVID-19. The CDR3 nucleotides read TGCGCCAGCAGTCGTAGGGGAACAAATTCACCCCTCCACTTT. Residues: CASSRRGTNSPLHF.